A selection of T cell receptor beta chains follows, all from one sample in a study of chemoradiotherapy in HPV16-positive cancers. Data came from immunoSEQ multiplex PCR; TCRdb stores just in-frame clones and leaves some out. Of around 9,200 clones listed, roughly 75% are singletons. The sample here was tumor tissue, taken from a patient who underwent chemoradiotherapy. These receptors all stem from a human donor with HPV-associated anogenital cancer. Both conserved end residues are part of each CDR3. D genes are given only for firm matches. For some rows the clone size is stated as once, few or many, or as a class when expanded; others skip it.

cdr3_nt,cdr3_aa,d_call,j_call,clone_size,v_call
TGTGCCAGTAGTATAGATGGGACAGTGAGCACAGATACGCAGTATTTT,CASSIDGTVSTDTQYF,TRBD1,TRBJ2-3,-,TRBV19
TGTGCCAGCTCACCACAGGGGGTGGACTATGGCTACACCTTC,CASSPQGVDYGYTF,-,TRBJ1-2,-,TRBV18
TGCGCCAGCAGGGCGTGGCCCGCGGGAGGAAACACCATATATTTT,CASRAWPAGGNTIYF,-,TRBJ1-3,-,TRBV10-1
TGTGCCAGCAGCGAGGGGGACCACCGTAGGACCCAGTACTTC,CASSEGDHRRTQYF,-,TRBJ2-5,-,TRBV11-3
TGTGCCAGTAGGCTGGGAGGGGCAGCTTATAACTATGGCTACACCTTC,CASRLGGAAYNYGYTF,-,TRBJ1-2,-,TRBV19
TGTGCCAGCAGCTTCGACGAATCCGGGTACAATGAGCAGTTCTTC,CASSFDESGYNEQFF,-,TRBJ2-1,-,TRBV7-2
TGCAGCGTTAAGATCCGCAGGGAATCCTACGAGCAGTACTTC,CSVKIRRESYEQYF,-,TRBJ2-7,-,TRBV29-1
TGTGCCAGCAGCAGGACAATAGGGAGTTTCACTGAAGCTTTCTTT,CASSRTIGSFTEAFF,-,TRBJ1-1,once,TRBV7-8
TGCGCCAGCAGCCGGGCCCAGCTCTCTGGAAACACCATATATTTT,CASSRAQLSGNTIYF,-,TRBJ1-3,-,TRBV4-1
TGTGCCAGCTCACTCGACAGGGGTGGACAGCCCCAGCATTTT,CASSLDRGGQPQHF,TRBD1,TRBJ1-5,-,TRBV18
TGCGCCAGCAGTCAATCCAAACCCGCAGGGGGTTACAATGAGCAGTTCTTC,CASSQSKPAGGYNEQFF,TRBD1,TRBJ2-1,-,TRBV23-1
TGTGCCAGCAGCTTGCGCGGGGGTGGGTACAATGAGCAGTTCTTC,CASSLRGGGYNEQFF,TRBD2,TRBJ2-1,once,TRBV5-4
TGTGCCAGCAGTCCCGGGACCGTCTCTGCTAACTATGGCTACACCTTC,CASSPGTVSANYGYTF,-,TRBJ1-2,-,TRBV6-6
TGTGCCAGCGGCCGAAAACCTACGCAGTATTTT,CASGRKPTQYF,-,TRBJ2-3,-,TRBV11-3
TGTGCCACCAGCAGCTCGGACAGGGGCTTTCAAGACATTCAGTACTTC,CATSSSDRGFQDIQYF,TRBD1,TRBJ2-4,-,TRBV15
TGTGCCAGCAACATACTCCGGGGGAGGGGAAACACCATATATTTT,CASNILRGRGNTIYF,-,TRBJ1-3,-,TRBV11-2
TGCAGCGCATACATCATAGGCTACACCTTC,CSAYIIGYTF,-,TRBJ1-2,few,TRBV29-1
TGTGCCAGCAGCTGCGACAGGGGTTGTACCGGGGAGCTGTTTTTT,CASSCDRGCTGELFF,TRBD1,TRBJ2-2,-,TRBV7-7
TGTGCCAGCAGCGAGGACGACTATGGCTACACCTTC,CASSEDDYGYTF,-,TRBJ1-2,-,TRBV7-8
TGTGCCAGCAGCTCCTTCTCCTACGAGCAGTACTTC,CASSSFSYEQYF,-,TRBJ2-7,few,TRBV7-2
TGTGCCAGCTCACCACAAAACGGGGAAACGGAAGCTTTCTTT,CASSPQNGETEAFF,-,TRBJ1-1,once,TRBV18
TGTGCCAGCAGCTTAAGACCCCAGGGGTCCCCGGGCTCACCCCTCCACTTT,CASSLRPQGSPGSPLHF,-,TRBJ1-6,-,TRBV7-2
TGTGCCACAGCGGGCAGTTCCTACGAGCAGTACTTC,CATAGSSYEQYF,-,TRBJ2-7,large,TRBV5-8
TGCGCCAGCAGTCAATCGGACGGATCTGGGGCCAACGTCCTGACTTTC,CASSQSDGSGANVLTF,-,TRBJ2-6,-,TRBV23-1
TGTGCCAGTAGTCGCAGTACCGAAGAGACCCAGTACTTC,CASSRSTEETQYF,-,TRBJ2-5,-,TRBV19
TGTGCCACCCGCCCGGGGGGGTCGCGGTTATCCTACGAGCAGTACTTC,CATRPGGSRLSYEQYF,TRBD2,TRBJ2-7,-,TRBV15
TGTGCCAGCGCTGGTAACAATAACTATGGCTACACCTTC,CASAGNNNYGYTF,-,TRBJ1-2,once,TRBV16
TGCGCCAGCAGCCACCCGAGGGAGGGCGCGAACACCGGGGAGCTGTTTTTT,CASSHPREGANTGELFF,TRBD2,TRBJ2-2,once,TRBV4-3
TGTGCCAGCAGCGCCGAGGGGAGCTCCTACAATGAGCAGTTCTTC,CASSAEGSSYNEQFF,-,TRBJ2-1,-,TRBV9
TGCGCCAGCAGCCAAGATGGAGGGATTGGTAATCAGCCCCAGCATTTT,CASSQDGGIGNQPQHF,-,TRBJ1-5,-,TRBV4-1
TGCGCCAGCAGCCAAACCCTAAGTCAGCCCCAGCATTTT,CASSQTLSQPQHF,-,TRBJ1-5,-,TRBV4-3
TGTGCCAGCAGCCTGACGTGGGGGAGGGATCAGCCCCAGCATTTT,CASSLTWGRDQPQHF,-,TRBJ1-5,-,TRBV7-2
TGTGCCGCCAGTAGGGGGAGCACAGATACGCAGTATTTT,CAASRGSTDTQYF,-,TRBJ2-3,-,TRBV6-5
TGTGCCAGCAGCTTATCCGGTCAGCGGGGTGGAAATGAGCAGTTCTTC,CASSLSGQRGGNEQFF,TRBD2,TRBJ2-1,-,TRBV7-2
TGTGCCACCAGCAGAGGCGGGACTAGCGGGTTCAGCTACGAGCAGTACTTC,CATSRGGTSGFSYEQYF,TRBD2,TRBJ2-7,few,TRBV15
TGTGCCAGTAGGGAGACGACAGGCCTCTCCTGGATGGCTTTCTTT,CASRETTGLSWMAFF,-,TRBJ1-1,-,TRBV19
TGTGCCAGCAGCTTAGGGTTCACAGATACGCAGTATTTT,CASSLGFTDTQYF,-,TRBJ2-3,few,TRBV7-2
TGTGCCAGCAGTTACCGGTCTACGTACGAGCAGTACTTC,CASSYRSTYEQYF,-,TRBJ2-7,-,TRBV6-5
TGTGCCAGTAGTATGGAGGGGGCTTCGTCCTACAATGAGCAGTTCTTC,CASSMEGASSYNEQFF,-,TRBJ2-1,once,TRBV19
TGTGCCAGCAGCACAGGAACCGGGGTCAGACCCCTCCACTTT,CASSTGTGVRPLHF,-,TRBJ1-6,-,TRBV9
TGTGCCAGCAGCTTAGGGGACAGGGGGGACGAGCAGTACTTC,CASSLGDRGDEQYF,TRBD1,TRBJ2-7,-,TRBV7-2
TGTGCCATTACGGGACAGGAGTATTTTGGGACCCAGTACTTC,CAITGQEYFGTQYF,TRBD1,TRBJ2-5,-,TRBV7-7
TGTGCCAGTATCCGGGGGGCGGGATTGACGGCGAACACTGAAGCTTTCTTT,CASIRGAGLTANTEAFF,-,TRBJ1-1,-,TRBV19
TGTGCCATCTCCTTAGCTGGGCGGTACAATGAGCAGTTCTTC,CAISLAGRYNEQFF,-,TRBJ2-1,-,TRBV28
TGTGCCAGTAGCCCCTCCCCTGCAACTAATGAAAAACTGTTTTTT,CASSPSPATNEKLFF,-,TRBJ1-4,-,TRBV19
TGTGCCAGCGGGCAGGGATTAAGTCAGCCCCAGCATTTT,CASGQGLSQPQHF,-,TRBJ1-5,-,TRBV6-5
TGTGCCAGCAGCTGGGGTACCAGGAGCTCTGGAAACACCATATATTTT,CASSWGTRSSGNTIYF,-,TRBJ1-3,-,TRBV5-4
TGTGCCTGGACGGGCAGGGGTGAAGCTTTCTTT,CAWTGRGEAFF,-,TRBJ1-1,-,TRBV30
TGTGCCAGCAGCTTATGGCTAGCGGAGAGCACAGATACGCAGTATTTT,CASSLWLAESTDTQYF,TRBD2,TRBJ2-3,-,TRBV7-9
TGTGCCAGTAGGGGACCGTCTGGGGCCAACGTCCTGACTTTC,CASRGPSGANVLTF,-,TRBJ2-6,-,TRBV19
TGTGCCAGCAGCGTAGTAGGGGGGGGGAACACTGAAGCTTTCTTT,CASSVVGGGNTEAFF,-,TRBJ1-1,-,TRBV9
TGTGCCAGCGTGACGGACAGGGAAAAAGAAAAACTGTTTTTT,CASVTDREKEKLFF,TRBD1,TRBJ1-4,once,TRBV6-1
TGTGCCAGCAGAACCGGATGGGCGGATCAGCCCCAGCATTTT,CASRTGWADQPQHF,-,TRBJ1-5,-,TRBV6-5
TGCGCCAGCAGCCAAGAGCCTGCCGGGACAGTGAATTCACCCCTCCACTTT,CASSQEPAGTVNSPLHF,TRBD1,TRBJ1-6,-,TRBV4-3
TGTGCCAGTAGTGATAGACTAGCGGGGGGGAAAAACATTCAGTACTTC,CASSDRLAGGKNIQYF,TRBD2,TRBJ2-4,-,TRBV19